The present TCR beta chain was sequenced within a study of blood T cell repertoires in COVID-19. Study summary: T cells, B-cell-depleted T cells, or PBMCs provided the cDNA or gDNA that served as material.

This table comes from immunoSEQ multiplex PCR, and its TCRdb copy is limited to in-frame clones, with some not included. In the table there are 110,000 to 150,000 clones, approximately 73% of which are singletons. V shed 6 bases and J 5 bases; nucleotides not matched to a gene: 14. Germline CDR1 reads MNHEY; CDR2 reads SMNVEV (reference sequence). The CDR3 extends over 16 amino acids. The sequenced material came from peripheral blood. The chain couples TRBV27 to TRBJ2-3; 7 bases map to TRBD1. This receptor was obtained from a man in his sixties with acute or convalescent COVID-19. CDR3 protein: CASRSPRDRVGDTQYF. The CDR3 DNA follows: TGTGCCAGCAGATCCCCCCGAGACAGGGTAGGAGATACGCAGTATTTT.